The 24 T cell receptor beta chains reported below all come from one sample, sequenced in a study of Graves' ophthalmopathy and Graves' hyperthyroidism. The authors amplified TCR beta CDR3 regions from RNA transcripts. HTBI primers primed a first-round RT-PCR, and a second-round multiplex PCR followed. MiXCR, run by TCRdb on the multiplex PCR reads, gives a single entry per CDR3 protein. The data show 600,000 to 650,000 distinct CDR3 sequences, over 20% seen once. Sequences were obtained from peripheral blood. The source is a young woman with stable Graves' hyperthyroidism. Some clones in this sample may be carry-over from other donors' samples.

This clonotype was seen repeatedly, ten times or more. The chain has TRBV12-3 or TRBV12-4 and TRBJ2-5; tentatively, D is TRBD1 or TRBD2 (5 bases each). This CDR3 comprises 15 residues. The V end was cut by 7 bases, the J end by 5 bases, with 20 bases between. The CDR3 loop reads CASTPGARRSETQYF. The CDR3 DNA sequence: TGTGCCAGCACCCCCGGGGCTAGAAGGTCCGAGACCCAGTACTTC.

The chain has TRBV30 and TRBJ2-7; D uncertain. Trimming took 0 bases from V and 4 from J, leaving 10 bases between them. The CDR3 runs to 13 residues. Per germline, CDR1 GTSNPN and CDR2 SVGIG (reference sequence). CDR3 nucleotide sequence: TGTGCCTGGAGTGTATCCCGACCTTACGAGCAGTACTTC. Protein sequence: CAWSVSRPYEQYF. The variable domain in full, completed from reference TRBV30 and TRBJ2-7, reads SQTIHQWPATLVQPVGSPLSLECTVEGTSNPNLYWYRQAAGRGLQLLFYSVGIGQISSEVPQNLSASRPQDRQFILSSKKLLLSDSGFYLCAWSVSRPYEQYFGPGTRLTVT.

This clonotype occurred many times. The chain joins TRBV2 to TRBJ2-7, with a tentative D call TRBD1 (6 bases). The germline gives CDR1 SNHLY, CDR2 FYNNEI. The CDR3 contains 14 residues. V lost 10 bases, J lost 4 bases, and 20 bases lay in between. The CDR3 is CAILAGTQIYEQYF. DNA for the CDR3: TGTGCCATTCTTGCCGGGACACAGATTTACGAGCAGTACTTC.

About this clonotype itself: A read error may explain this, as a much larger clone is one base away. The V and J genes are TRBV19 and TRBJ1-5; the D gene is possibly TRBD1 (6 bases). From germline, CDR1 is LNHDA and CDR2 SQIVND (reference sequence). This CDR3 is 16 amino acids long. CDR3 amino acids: CASSIGPQGGSQPQQF. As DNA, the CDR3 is TGTGCCAGTAGTATTGGTCCACAGGGTGGCAGTCAGCCCCAGCAGTTT.

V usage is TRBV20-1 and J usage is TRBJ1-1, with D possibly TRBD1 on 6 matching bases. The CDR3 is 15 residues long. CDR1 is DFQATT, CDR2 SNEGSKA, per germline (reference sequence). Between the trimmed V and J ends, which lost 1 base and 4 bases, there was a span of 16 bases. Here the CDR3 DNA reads TGCAGTGCTAGAGCGGGTGGGGGGCGCGGCACTGAAGCTTTCTTT. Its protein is CSARAGGGRGTEAFF.

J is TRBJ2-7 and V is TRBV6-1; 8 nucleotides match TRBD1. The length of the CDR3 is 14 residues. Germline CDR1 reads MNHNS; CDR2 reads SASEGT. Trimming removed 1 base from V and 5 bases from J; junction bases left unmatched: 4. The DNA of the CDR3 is TGTGCCAGCAGTGAAGGTCAGGGGGCCGACGAGCAGTACTTC. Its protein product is CASSEGQGADEQYF.

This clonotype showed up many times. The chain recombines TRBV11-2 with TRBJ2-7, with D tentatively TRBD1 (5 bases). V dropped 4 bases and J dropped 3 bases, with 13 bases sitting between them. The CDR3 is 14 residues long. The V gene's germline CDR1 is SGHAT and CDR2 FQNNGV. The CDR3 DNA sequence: TGTGCCAGCAGCTCAGGCAGCCAGGGCTACGAGCAGTACTTC. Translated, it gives CASSSGSQGYEQYF.

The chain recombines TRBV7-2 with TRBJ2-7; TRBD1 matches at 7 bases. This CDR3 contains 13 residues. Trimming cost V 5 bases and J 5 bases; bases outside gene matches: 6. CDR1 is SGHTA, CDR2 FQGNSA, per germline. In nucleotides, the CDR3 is TGTGCCAGCAGCGAAGGGACAGCCCACGAGCAGTACTTC. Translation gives CASSEGTAHEQYF.

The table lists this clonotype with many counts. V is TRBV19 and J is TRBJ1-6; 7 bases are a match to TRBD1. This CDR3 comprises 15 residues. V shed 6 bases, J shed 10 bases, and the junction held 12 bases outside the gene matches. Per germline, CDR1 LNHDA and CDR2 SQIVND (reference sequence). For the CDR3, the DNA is TGTGCCAGTAGCATCCAAACAGGGGACGGATCACCCCTCCACTTT. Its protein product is CASSIQTGDGSPLHF.

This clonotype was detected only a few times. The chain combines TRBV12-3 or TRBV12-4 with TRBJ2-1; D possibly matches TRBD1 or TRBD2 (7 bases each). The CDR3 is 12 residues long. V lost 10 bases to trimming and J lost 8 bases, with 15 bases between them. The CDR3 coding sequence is TGTGCCATCCGACAGGGAGGGGATGAGCAGTTCTTC. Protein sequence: CAIRQGGDEQFF.

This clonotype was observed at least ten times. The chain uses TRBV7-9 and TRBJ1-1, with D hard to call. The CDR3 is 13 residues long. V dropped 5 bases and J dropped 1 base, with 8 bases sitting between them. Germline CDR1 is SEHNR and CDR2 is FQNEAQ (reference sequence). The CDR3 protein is CASSPTRNTEAFF. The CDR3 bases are TGTGCCAGCAGCCCAACAAGGAACACTGAAGCTTTCTTT.

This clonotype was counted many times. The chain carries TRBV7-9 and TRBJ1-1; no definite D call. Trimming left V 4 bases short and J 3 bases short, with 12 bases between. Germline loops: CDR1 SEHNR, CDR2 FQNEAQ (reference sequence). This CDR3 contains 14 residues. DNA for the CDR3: TGTGCCAGCAGCTCCTGGGAGGCGGACACTGAAGCTTTCTTT. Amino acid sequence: CASSSWEADTEAFF.

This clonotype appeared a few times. The chain's CDR3 is CSASYLGPYEQYF. CDR3 bases: TGCAGTGCTAGTTATTTGGGCCCCTACGAGCAGTACTTC. V gene TRBV20-1 combines with J gene TRBJ2-7, with D unclear. V was clipped by 3 bases and J by 2 bases, with 11 bases between them. Per the germline V gene, CDR1 is DFQATT and CDR2 is SNEGSKA (reference sequence). There are 13 residues in the CDR3.

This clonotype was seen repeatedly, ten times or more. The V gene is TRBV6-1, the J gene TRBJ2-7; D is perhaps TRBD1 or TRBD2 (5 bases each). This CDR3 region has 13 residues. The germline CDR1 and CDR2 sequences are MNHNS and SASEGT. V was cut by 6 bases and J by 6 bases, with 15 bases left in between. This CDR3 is CASSPGAPPEQYF. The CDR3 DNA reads TGTGCCAGCAGCCCCGGGGCACCGCCCGAGCAGTACTTC.

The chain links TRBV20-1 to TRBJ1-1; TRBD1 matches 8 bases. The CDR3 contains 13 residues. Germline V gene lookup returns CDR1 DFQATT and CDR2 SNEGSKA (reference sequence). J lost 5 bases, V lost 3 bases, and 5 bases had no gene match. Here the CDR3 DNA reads TGCAGTGCTAGTTCAGGGGGCGAAACTGAAGCTTTCTTT. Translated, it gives CSASSGGETEAFF.

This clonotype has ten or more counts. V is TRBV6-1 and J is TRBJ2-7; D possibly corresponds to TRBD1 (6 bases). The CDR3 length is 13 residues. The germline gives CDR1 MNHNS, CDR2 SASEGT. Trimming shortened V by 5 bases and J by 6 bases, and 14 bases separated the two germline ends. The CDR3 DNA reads TGTGCCAGCAGTAATCCTCAGGGGACCGAGCAGTACTTC. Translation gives CASSNPQGTEQYF.

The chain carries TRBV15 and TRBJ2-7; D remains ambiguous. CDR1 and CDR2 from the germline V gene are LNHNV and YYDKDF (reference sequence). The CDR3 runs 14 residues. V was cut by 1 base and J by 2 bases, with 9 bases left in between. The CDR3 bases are TGTGCCACCAGCAGAGCCCAGGCAGCCTACGAGCAGTACTTC. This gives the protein CATSRAQAAYEQYF. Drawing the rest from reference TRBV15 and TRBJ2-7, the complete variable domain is DAMVIQNPRYQVTQFGKPVTLSCSQTLNHNVMYWYQQKSSQAPKLLFHYYDKDFNNEADTPDNFQSRRPNTSFCFLDIRSPGLGDTAMYLCATSRAQAAYEQYFGPGTRLTVT.

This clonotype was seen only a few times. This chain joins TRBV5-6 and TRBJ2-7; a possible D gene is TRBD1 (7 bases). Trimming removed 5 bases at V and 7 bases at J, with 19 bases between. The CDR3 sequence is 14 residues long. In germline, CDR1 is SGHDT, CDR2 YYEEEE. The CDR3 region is CASSSSKGAGEQYF. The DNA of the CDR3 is TGTGCCAGCAGTTCGTCGAAGGGGGCGGGAGAGCAGTACTTC.

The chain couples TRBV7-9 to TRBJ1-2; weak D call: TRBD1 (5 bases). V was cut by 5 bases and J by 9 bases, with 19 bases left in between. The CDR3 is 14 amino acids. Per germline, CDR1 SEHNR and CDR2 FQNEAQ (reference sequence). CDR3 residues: CASSRPGTEGRYTF. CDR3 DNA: TGTGCCAGCAGCAGGCCTGGGACGGAAGGCCGCTACACCTTC.

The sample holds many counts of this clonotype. This chain's CDR3 is CASSLSRGFSGNTIYF. CDR3 sequence (DNA): TGTGCCAGCAGCTTATCGAGGGGTTTCTCTGGAAACACCATATATTTT. The rearrangement joins TRBV7-2 to TRBJ1-3, with D possibly being TRBD1 (5 bases). The CDR3 sequence is 16 residues long. Germline CDR1 reads SGHTA; CDR2 reads FQGNSA. Trimming took off 2 bases at V and 0 bases at J, with 11 bases between the two ends.

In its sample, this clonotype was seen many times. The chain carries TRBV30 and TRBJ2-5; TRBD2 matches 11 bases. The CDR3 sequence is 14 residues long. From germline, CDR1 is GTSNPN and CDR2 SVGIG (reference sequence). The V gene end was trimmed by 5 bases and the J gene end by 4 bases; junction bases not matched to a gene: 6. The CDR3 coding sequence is TGTGCCTGGTTACTAGCGGGAGCGCTAGAGACCCAGTACTTC. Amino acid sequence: CAWLLAGALETQYF.

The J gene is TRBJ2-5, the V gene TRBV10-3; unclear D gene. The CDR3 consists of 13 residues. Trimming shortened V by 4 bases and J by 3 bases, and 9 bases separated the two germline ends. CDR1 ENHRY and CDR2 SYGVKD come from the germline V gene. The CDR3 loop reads CAISGPGKETQYF. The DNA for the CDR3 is TGTGCCATCAGTGGGCCAGGCAAAGAGACCCAGTACTTC.

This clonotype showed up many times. CDR3 DNA: TGTGCCAGCAGCGACGGGACAGCCGAGCAGTACTTC. It encodes CASSDGTAEQYF. The chain couples TRBV2 to TRBJ2-7, with 7 bases aligning to TRBD1. The CDR3 consists of 12 residues. Germline V CDR1 and CDR2: SNHLY, FYNNEI. The V gene end was trimmed by 6 bases and the J gene end by 6 bases; junction bases not matched to a gene: 5.

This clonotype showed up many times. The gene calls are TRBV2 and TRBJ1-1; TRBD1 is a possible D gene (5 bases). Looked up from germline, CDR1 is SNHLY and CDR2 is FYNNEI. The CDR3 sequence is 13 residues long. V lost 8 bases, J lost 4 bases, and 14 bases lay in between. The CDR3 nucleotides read TGTGCCAGCGGTCAGGGAGAGAGCACTGAAGCTTTCTTT. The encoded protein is CASGQGESTEAFF.